The entry that follows covers one TCR beta chain sequence. Its antigen is currently unknown. The data were taken from a study of cytomegalovirus exposure and HLA in healthy donors. Study-level information: It was reported in a later analysis that the same platform had been used for the 120 or so validation repertoires as for the approximately 700 first-cohort repertoires. Overall study results and limits: In a later analysis, first-cohort TCR clusters were found to tend to co-occur in the approximately 120 validation repertoires. The study designated roughly 150 TCR beta chains cytomegalovirus-associated. Accounts indicate the classifier identified cytomegalovirus status with strong specificity and sensitivity.

Sequencing was performed with immunoSEQ multiplex PCR; in TCRdb, only in-frame clones are kept and a portion is missing. The sample lists 150,000 to 200,000 clones; 85% to 90% were seen once. CDR3 length equals 13 residues. Germline CDR1 LGHNT, CDR2 FRNRAP. With 4 bases clipped from V and 1 base from J, the junction kept 1 base outside the gene matches. This chain joins TRBV12-5 and TRBJ2-7; 7 nucleotides align to TRBD2. The clonotype originates from a woman aged 25 to 39 in good health and CMV-seronegative. Sequencing used PBMCs. The CDR3 here is CASGWTSSYEQYF. Here the CDR3 DNA reads TGTGCTAGTGGTTGGACTAGTTCCTACGAGCAGTACTTC.